What follows is one T cell receptor (beta chain) and its context. With a J-beta primer mix and a sample-barcoded 5' primer, a second PCR ran about 7 to 12 cycles. TCRdb re-called the 5' RACE reads through MiXCR, storing one row per CDR3 protein. The table lists around 1.5 million distinct CDR3 sequences, almost 60% of them singletons, with about 6.7% in the top ten. Germline V gene sequence: CDR1 SEHNR, CDR2 FQNEAQ (reference sequence). The CDR3 has 15 amino acids. The record originates from a study of blood T cells in healthy people across ages. The chain couples TRBV7-9 to TRBJ2-1; the D is unclear. The tail of the sequence fits TRBJ2-7 better, so the J call may be wrong. This TCR came from a man younger than 30 in good health. Sequencing was carried out using blood. Here the CDR3 DNA reads TGTGCCAGCAGCCCGCTGGGCTCTAGTCTTAATGAGCAGTACTTC. As protein: CASSPLGSSLNEQYF.